Following are 13 T cell receptor beta chains from one sample sequenced in a study of T cells of healthy individuals. TCRdb itself ran the 5' RACE reads through MiXCR, one entry per CDR3 protein. The sample shows about 82,000 distinct CDR3 sequences, about 5% of them seen only once. The receptors here all came from a female donor in good health.

This clonotype has a handful of counts. V usage is TRBV7-9 and J usage is TRBJ2-7; TRBD2 aligns across 14 bases. The CDR3 consists of 16 residues. Trimming removed 2 bases from V and 7 bases from J; junction bases left unmatched: 7. Germline CDR1 is SEHNR and CDR2 is FQNEAQ (reference sequence). For the CDR3, the DNA is TGTGCCAGCAGCTTATCGACTAGCGGGAGGGCCGAGGAGCAGTACTTC. Protein: CASSLSTSGRAEEQYF.

The V call is TRBV6-5, the J call TRBJ1-1; D is possibly TRBD1 (6 bases). V was shortened by 10 bases and J by 6 bases, with 21 bases between the two germline ends. The CDR3 runs to 14 residues. CDR1 and CDR2 (germline): MNHEY, SVGAGI. The CDR3 nucleotides read TGTGCCACCCGGGACACGGGGTGGAGGGCTGAAGCTTTCTTT. It translates to CATRDTGWRAEAFF.

In regard to this clonotype: Just one base apart from a much larger clone, this may be a read error. This chain joins TRBV27 and TRBJ2-5; D possibly corresponds to TRBD1 (6 bases). The germline V gene has CDR1 MNHEY and CDR2 SMNVEV (reference sequence). The CDR3 contains 13 residues. Trimming cost V 5 bases and J 3 bases, with 10 bases left between them. DNA for the CDR3: TGTGCCAGCAGTCCTTACAGGGAAGAGACCCAGTACTTC. Encoded protein: CASSPYREETQYF.

This clonotype was picked up a small number of times. The V call is TRBV5-1, the J call TRBJ2-3, with 10 bases aligning to TRBD2. The V gene's germline CDR1 is SGHRS and CDR2 YFSETQ. After removal of 4 bases from V and 5 bases from J, the junction contained 7 bases not matched to a gene. The CDR3 is 15 amino acids. The CDR3 loop reads CASSPLSSGRDTQYF. DNA for the CDR3: TGCGCCAGCAGCCCGTTGTCTAGCGGGAGAGATACGCAGTATTTT.

V is TRBV25-1 and J is TRBJ2-5; TRBD1 matches at 7 bases. The ends lost 5 bases at V and 4 bases at J; junction bases unmatched: 7. This CDR3 contains 14 residues. CDR1 is MGHDK and CDR2 is SYGVNS in the germline V gene. The DNA for the CDR3 is TGTGCCAGCAGTCGATCAACAGGGGCAGAGACCCAGTACTTC. It specifies CASSRSTGAETQYF. The full variable domain, in which reference TRBV25-1 and TRBJ2-5 provide the parts outside the CDR3, is EADIYQTPRYLVIGTGKKITLECSQTMGHDKMYWYQQDPGMELHLIHYSYGVNSTEKGDLSSESTVSRIRTEHFPLTLESARPSHTSQYLCASSRSTGAETQYFGPGTRLLVL.

This rearrangement joins TRBV7-9 to TRBJ2-7; 15 bases fit TRBD2. Trimming took 5 bases from V and 4 from J; bases not matched to a gene: 6. This CDR3 contains 16 residues. Germline CDR1 reads SEHNR; CDR2 reads FQNEAQ (reference sequence). CDR3 sequence reads: CASSPRTSGRVYEQYF. The DNA for the CDR3 is TGTGCCAGCAGCCCACGGACTAGCGGGAGGGTGTACGAGCAGTACTTC.

This clonotype was observed a few times. V usage is TRBV27 and J usage is TRBJ2-2, with D hard to call. Germline CDR1 MNHEY, CDR2 SMNVEV (reference sequence). CDR3 length: 16 residues. Trimming stripped 0 bases from V and 3 bases from J, with 11 bases between. This CDR3 reads CASSLSGLVDTGELFF. As DNA, the CDR3 is TGTGCCAGCAGTTTATCGGGCTTAGTGGACACCGGGGAGCTGTTTTTT.

Many counts were recorded for this clonotype. This sequence joins TRBV14 and TRBJ2-1; 8 nucleotides match TRBD2. Germline assignment: CDR1 SGHDN and CDR2 FVKESK. The CDR3 contains 16 residues. V dropped 4 bases and J dropped 7; count of bases not matched to a gene: 12. CDR3 sequence reads: CASSPLGREVGNEQFF. DNA for the CDR3: TGTGCCAGCAGCCCCCTGGGGCGGGAGGTCGGGAATGAGCAGTTCTTC. Full variable domain (missing parts from reference TRBV14 and TRBJ2-1): EAGVTQFPSHSVIEKGQTVTLRCDPISGHDNLYWYRRVMGKEIKFLLHFVKESKQDESGMPNNRFLAERTGGTYSTLKVQPAELEDSGVYFCASSPLGREVGNEQFFGPGTRLTVL.

In its sample, this clonotype was seen many times. The V and J genes are TRBV12-3 or TRBV12-4 and TRBJ2-1, with 9 bases aligning to TRBD2. The CDR3 is 15 amino acids. V shed 5 bases, J shed 9 bases, and the junction held 11 bases outside the gene matches. The CDR3, as DNA: TGTGCCAGCAGTGGAGTAGCGGGAGAAGGGGGTGAGCAGTTCTTC. Protein product: CASSGVAGEGGEQFF.

This clonotype was seen many times. This chain joins TRBV12-3 or TRBV12-4 and TRBJ1-1, with a weak D call TRBD1 (5 bases). There are 13 residues in the CDR3. V gave up 6 bases and J gave up 1 base, with 9 bases separating them. CDR3 DNA: TGTGCCAGCAGCCTGACAGCGAACACTGAAGCTTTCTTT. This codes for CASSLTANTEAFF.

This clonotype was seen repeatedly, ten times or more. The gene calls are TRBV12-3 or TRBV12-4 and TRBJ1-3; D possibly corresponds to TRBD1 (6 bases). The CDR3 has 14 residues. V was pared by 9 bases and J by 0 bases, with 12 bases between. As DNA, the CDR3 is TGTGCCAGTCCGGGGGGCAGCTCTGGAAACACCATATATTTT. It specifies CASPGGSSGNTIYF.

This clonotype has a count of ten or more. The chain combines TRBV5-4 with TRBJ2-1; D uncertain. Germline V gives CDR1 SGHNT, CDR2 YYREEE (reference sequence). This CDR3 contains 16 residues. Trimming removed 4 bases at V and 0 bases at J, with 14 bases between. CDR3 sequence reads: CASSPYQRSSYNEQFF. The CDR3 region has the DNA TGTGCCAGCAGCCCGTACCAAAGGAGCTCCTACAATGAGCAGTTCTTC.

In this sample, this clonotype turned up a few times. The chain is built from TRBV6-5 and TRBJ2-4, with 7 nucleotides matching TRBD1. Germline trimming cut 4 bases from V and 3 bases from J; bases unmatched to any gene: 3. CDR3 length: 14 amino acids. CDR1 is MNHEY and CDR2 is SVGAGI in the germline V gene. The CDR3 here is CASSSRDSKNIQYF. The CDR3 DNA reads as TGTGCCAGCAGTTCCCGGGACAGCAAAAACATTCAGTACTTC.